Below, 5 T cell receptor beta chains from the same sample are listed, as sequenced in a study of early T cells in non-severe SARS-CoV-2 infection. One entry per CDR3 protein, called by TCRdb with MiXCR from the 5' RACE reads. The data show approximately 70,000 distinct CDR3 sequences, with less than 15% seen just once and roughly 5.2% held by the top ten. Sequences were obtained from whole blood. The receptor source for this set is an adult who was a healthcare worker with PCR-confirmed SARS-CoV-2 infection or an uninfected control (not recorded which).

This clonotype was picked up many times. This sequence joins TRBV28 and TRBJ2-3, with 9 nucleotides matching TRBD2. CDR1 is MDHEN, CDR2 SYDVKM, per germline. This CDR3 contains 14 residues. V shed 10 bases and J 3 bases; nucleotides not matched to a gene: 8. CDR3 region: CAIAGGGATDTQYF. The CDR3 region has the DNA TGTGCCATCGCGGGGGGGGGCGCGACAGATACGCAGTATTTT.

The rearrangement joins TRBV12-3 or TRBV12-4 to TRBJ2-3; 8 bases agree with TRBD2. The CDR3 runs 16 residues. Unmatched junction bases numbered 11, after V lost 7 bases and J lost 2 bases. The CDR3 DNA is TGTGCCAGCATGCCTCCGGGACTAGGATTCACAGATACGCAGTATTTT. Protein product: CASMPPGLGFTDTQYF.

This clonotype was recorded at least ten times. The CDR3 loop reads CASSPRLNSNQPQHF. The CDR3 DNA reads TGTGCCAGCAGTCCCAGGCTTAATAGCAATCAGCCCCAGCATTTT. The chain is built from TRBV12-3 or TRBV12-4 and TRBJ1-5; D gene uncertain. Trimming cost V 5 bases and J 0 bases, with 11 bases left between them. The CDR3 is made up of 15 amino acids.

The table lists this clonotype with many counts. The chain carries TRBV30 and TRBJ1-4; 7 bases are shared with TRBD1. J lost 4 bases, V lost 4 bases, and 9 bases had no gene match. The length of the CDR3 is 15 residues. The germline CDR1 and CDR2 sequences are GTSNPN and SVGIG (reference sequence). The CDR3 DNA sequence: TGTGCCTGGACTCTGGGAGACAGGGTTAATGAAAAACTGTTTTTT. Protein sequence: CAWTLGDRVNEKLFF.

This clonotype has a handful of counts. The CDR3 region has the DNA TGCGCCAGCAGCTTGGCAGGGGGAGCCGGTGACGAGCAGTTCTTC. It codes for CASSLAGGAGDEQFF. The gene calls are TRBV5-1 and TRBJ2-1; 7 bases fit TRBD1. V shed 0 bases and J 10 bases; nucleotides not matched to a gene: 10. Germline CDR1 and CDR2: SGHRS and YFSETQ. CDR3 length: 15 residues. The entire variable domain, with the rest obtained from reference TRBV5-1 and TRBJ2-1, is as follows: KAGVTQTPRYLIKTRGQQVTLSCSPISGHRSVSWYQQTPGQGLQFLFEYFSETQRNKGNFPGRFSGRQFSNSRSEMNVSTLELGDSALYLCASSLAGGAGDEQFFGPGTRLTVL.